This TCR beta chain was observed in a study of OX40 agonist ivuxolimab in advanced cancers. Study context: Ivuxolimab, which is an agonistic anti-OX40 (CD134) antibody, was administered to the patients.

V was trimmed by 3 bases and J by 4 bases, leaving 10 bases between them. Germline-derived CDR1 and CDR2 are SGHRS and YFSETQ. This CDR3 comprises 13 residues. TCRdb's table, derived via immunoSEQ multiplex PCR, lists solely in-frame clones and lacks some. The repertoire holds around 21,000 clones, with around four fifths as singletons. Specimen: CD4+ or CD8+ T cells sorted from blood, collected in a trial of the OX40 agonist ivuxolimab. The TCR originated in an adult with an advanced solid tumor such as melanoma, head and neck, liver or kidney cancer. The gene calls are TRBV5-1 and TRBJ1-2; D ambiguous. CDR3 coding DNA: TGCGCCAGCAGCTCAGGTGAGGGCTATGGCTACACCTTC. Its protein product is CASSSGEGYGYTF.